This TCR beta chain was found in a study of T-cell memory formation after mild COVID-19. The CDR3 extends over 13 amino acids. Germline V gene sequence: CDR1 SSHAT, CDR2 FNYEAQ (reference sequence). A word on this clonotype: Mismatch with germline at one junction end may stem from a read error.

TCRdb independently ran MiXCR on the 5' RACE reads; one entry per CDR3 protein. The sample has approximately 250,000 distinct CDR3 sequences, over 15% seen once. The receptor was isolated from a man younger than 35 who had mild COVID-19 (a few samples of this study predate the infection). Cell type and time point are not known. The chain is built from TRBV7-7 and TRBJ2-1; the D gene is possibly TRBD1 (5 bases). The specimen was PBMCs or a T cell subset sorted from them (not recorded which). This chain's CDR3 is CASSFSGAGEQFF. The CDR3 nucleotides are TGTGCTAGCAGCTTTAGTGGGGCCGGTGAGCAGTTCTTC.